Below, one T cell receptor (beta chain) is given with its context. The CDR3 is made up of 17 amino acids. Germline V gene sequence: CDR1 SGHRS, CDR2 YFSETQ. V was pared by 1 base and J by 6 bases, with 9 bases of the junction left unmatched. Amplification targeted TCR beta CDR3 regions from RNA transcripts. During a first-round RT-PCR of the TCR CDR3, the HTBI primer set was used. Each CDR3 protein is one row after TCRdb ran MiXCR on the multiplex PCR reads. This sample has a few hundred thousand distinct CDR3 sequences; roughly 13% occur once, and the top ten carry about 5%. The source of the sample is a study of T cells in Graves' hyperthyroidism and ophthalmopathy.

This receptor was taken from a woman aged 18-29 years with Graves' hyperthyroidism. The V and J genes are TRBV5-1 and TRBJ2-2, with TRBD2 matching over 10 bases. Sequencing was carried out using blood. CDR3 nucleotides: TGCGCCAGCAGCTTGACCAAACTAGCGGGAAGTCCCGGGGAGCTGTTTTTT. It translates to CASSLTKLAGSPGELFF.